The 21 T cell receptor beta chains below all came from one sample that was sequenced in a study of cytomegalovirus exposure and HLA in healthy donors. The PCR contained 60 Vbeta and 13 Jbeta primers. The table came from immunoSEQ multiplex PCR; TCRdb's copy has only in-frame clones and leaves some out. Here the sample spans some 150,000 clones, roughly a tenth being singletons. The sequencing input was PBMCs. The source is a male donor in good health and CMV-seronegative.

This clone turned up a few times. This chain joins TRBV5-6 and TRBJ2-2, with D possibly matching TRBD1 (5 bases). CDR3 length: 13 residues. CDR1 is SGHDT, CDR2 YYEEEE, per germline. Trimming took 3 bases from V and 3 from J, leaving 6 bases between them. DNA for the CDR3: TGTGCCAGCAGCTGGGGCGACACCGGGGAGCTGTTTTTT. It encodes CASSWGDTGELFF. The variable domain in full, with the rest retrieved from reference TRBV5-6 and TRBJ2-2, is DAGVTQSPTHLIKTRGQQVTLRCSPKSGHDTVSWYQQALGQGPQFIFQYYEEEERQRGNFPDRFSGHQFPNYSSELNVNALLLGDSALYLCASSWGDTGELFFGEGSRLTVL.

This clone showed up just a few times. The gene calls are TRBV15 and TRBJ2-1; 12 bases line up with TRBD2. Per the germline V gene, CDR1 is LNHNV and CDR2 is YYDKDF (reference sequence). The CDR3 covers 17 residues. Losses at the gene ends were 4 bases for V and 5 bases for J; bases not matched to a gene: 9. This CDR3 is CATSKGGGLAGHNEQFF. The DNA of the CDR3 is TGTGCCACCAGCAAAGGAGGCGGACTAGCGGGACACAATGAGCAGTTCTTC.

This clone showed up just a few times. This sequence joins TRBV23-1 and TRBJ1-1; D remains unclear. TRBV23-1 is classed as an ORF, of uncertain function. V shed 4 bases and J shed 9 bases, with 15 bases lying between them. The CDR3 runs to 13 residues. Here the CDR3 reads CASSPQAGGKAFF. CDR3 in DNA: TGCGCCAGCAGTCCCCAGGCGGGAGGTAAAGCTTTCTTT.

This clone was seen a handful of times. The chain recombines TRBV4-1 with TRBJ2-7; 9 bases are shared with TRBD1. The CDR3 runs to 17 residues. Germline V CDR1 and CDR2: MGHRA, YSYEKL. V dropped 3 bases and J dropped 1; count of bases not matched to a gene: 10. CDR3 DNA: TGCGCCAGCAGCCATAAAGCCGGGGACAGGGCTTCCTACGAGCAGTACTTC. Translating it yields CASSHKAGDRASYEQYF.

There are a few counts of this clone. The CDR3 sequence is CASSDPSGMTIAMNTEAFF. The CDR3 coding sequence is TGTGCCAGTTCCGATCCGTCCGGGATGACTATCGCAATGAACACTGAAGCTTTCTTT. The chain carries TRBV19 and TRBJ1-1; unclear D gene. The germline V gene encodes CDR1 LNHDA and CDR2 SQIVND (reference sequence). Trimming removed 8 bases at V and 0 bases at J, with 28 bases between. CDR3 length: 19 residues.

The genes are TRBV18 and TRBJ2-7, with 7 bases lining up with TRBD1. The ends lost 4 bases at V and 2 bases at J; junction bases unmatched: 5. The CDR3 contains 14 residues. CDR1 and CDR2 from the germline V gene are KGHSH and LQKENI. The CDR3 protein is CASSRGQNPYEQYF. CDR3 DNA: TGTGCCAGCTCACGGGGACAGAATCCCTACGAGCAGTACTTC.

This clone turned up a few times. The chain is built from TRBV14 and TRBJ2-2; the D gene is possibly TRBD1 (6 bases). Trimming took 5 bases from V and 2 from J, leaving 12 bases between them. The CDR3 extends over 15 amino acids. CDR1 is SGHDN, CDR2 FVKESK, per germline. The CDR3 nucleotides are TGTGCCAGCAGCACCAGGGGCCCCAACACCGGGGAGCTGTTTTTT. The encoded protein is CASSTRGPNTGELFF.

The sample holds a few counts of this clone. The rearrangement links TRBV5-6 to TRBJ1-1, with D tentatively TRBD1 (6 bases). The V end lost 4 bases, the J end lost 4 bases, and 14 bases lay between the germline ends. This CDR3 contains 14 residues. CDR1 is SGHDT and CDR2 is YYEEEE in the germline V gene. The CDR3: CASSARKGGTEAFF. The CDR3 DNA reads TGTGCCAGCAGCGCCAGGAAAGGGGGCACTGAAGCTTTCTTT.

A few counts support this clone. This chain joins TRBV18 and TRBJ1-4; 10 bases are a match to TRBD1. The germline V gene encodes CDR1 KGHSH and CDR2 LQKENI. The CDR3 extends over 16 amino acids. The trim removed 3 bases at V and 7 bases at J, leaving 8 bases unmatched. The CDR3 coding sequence is TGTGCCAGCTCACCCGGGACAGGGGATAAGTCTGAAAAACTGTTTTTT. Its protein product is CASSPGTGDKSEKLFF.

This sequence joins TRBV29-1 and TRBJ1-1, with 8 bases that match TRBD1. This CDR3 is built from 14 residues. The trim removed 6 bases at V and 5 bases at J, leaving 11 bases unmatched. The germline V gene encodes CDR1 SQVTM and CDR2 ANQGSEA. The CDR3 region has the DNA TGCAGCGTAACTCAGGACAGGGTCTGGACTGAAGCTTTCTTT. Amino acid sequence: CSVTQDRVWTEAFF.

The chain uses TRBV27 and TRBJ2-1; 10 bases are shared with TRBD2. Unmatched junction bases numbered 5, after V lost 5 bases and J lost 4 bases. The CDR3 sequence is 15 residues long. CDR1 and CDR2 from the germline V gene are MNHEY and SMNVEV (reference sequence). The chain's CDR3 is CASSLAGDPYNEQFF. In DNA form, the CDR3 reads TGTGCCAGCAGTCTAGCGGGAGACCCTTACAATGAGCAGTTCTTC.

With regard to this clone: In the same sample, other DNA sequences code for this CDR3. This rearrangement joins TRBV30 to TRBJ2-3; 9 positions agree with TRBD2. V lost 0 bases and J lost 6; bases outside the gene matches: 25. CDR1 is GTSNPN and CDR2 is SVGIG in the germline V gene (reference sequence). The CDR3 spans 21 residues. The CDR3 is CAWSVLVGLAGHNPPRDTQYF. CDR3 in DNA: TGTGCCTGGAGTGTACTGGTCGGGCTAGCGGGACACAACCCCCCCCGGGATACGCAGTATTTT.

J is TRBJ1-1 and V is TRBV19; D is undetermined. Between the trimmed V and J ends, which lost 6 bases and 3 bases, there was a span of 17 bases. This CDR3 comprises 15 residues. CDR1 and CDR2 from the germline V gene are LNHDA and SQIVND (reference sequence). In DNA, the CDR3 is TGTGCCAGTAGCCGAACCCCAGGAGGATACACTGAAGCTTTCTTT. Amino acids: CASSRTPGGYTEAFF.

V and J are TRBV4-3 and TRBJ2-7; no clear D gene. The CDR3 is made up of 15 amino acids. The ends were cut back, 0 bases at V and 0 bases at J, with 9 bases in the middle. CDR1 and CDR2 from the germline V gene are LGHNA and YSLEER. CDR3 amino acids: CASSQDLGTSYEQYF. CDR3 sequence (DNA): TGCGCCAGCAGCCAAGATCTCGGTACCTCCTACGAGCAGTACTTC.

This clone was observed a few times. This CDR3 reads CAWSVLRSGANVLTF. The CDR3 DNA sequence: TGTGCCTGGAGTGTACTAAGAAGCGGGGCCAACGTCCTGACTTTC. This chain links TRBV30 with TRBJ2-6; D remains unclear. CDR1 and CDR2 (germline): GTSNPN, SVGIG (reference sequence). The V end lost 0 bases, the J end lost 4 bases, and 10 bases lay between the germline ends. The CDR3 runs 15 residues.

This chain's CDR3 is CASSASGAPGELFF. CDR3 nucleotides: TGTGCCAGCAGCGCCTCAGGGGCCCCCGGGGAGCTGTTTTTT. The V and J genes are TRBV9 and TRBJ2-2; a possible D gene is TRBD1 (6 bases). The V end lost 3 bases, the J end lost 6 bases, and 12 bases lay between the germline ends. There are 14 residues in the CDR3. Germline V gene lookup returns CDR1 SGDLS and CDR2 YYNGEE.

This clone was seen only a few times. This rearrangement joins TRBV4-3 to TRBJ2-3, with 10 bases aligning to TRBD2. Trimming removed 2 bases from V and 0 bases from J; junction bases left unmatched: 8. The CDR3 is 18 residues long. Germline CDR1 and CDR2: LGHNA and YSLEER. The CDR3 reads CASSQLRPSGGSTDTQYF. The CDR3 DNA reads as TGCGCCAGCAGCCAACTCCGCCCTAGCGGGGGAAGCACAGATACGCAGTATTTT.

This clone was observed a handful of times. The chain couples TRBV27 to TRBJ2-1; D gene uncertain. Trimming took off 5 bases at V and 0 bases at J, with 11 bases between the two ends. CDR3 length equals 15 residues. CDR1 and CDR2 (germline): MNHEY, SMNVEV (reference sequence). CDR3 sequence (DNA): TGTGCCAGCAGTAGTAGCACTGCCTCCTACAATGAGCAGTTCTTC. This translates into CASSSSTASYNEQFF.

The gene calls are TRBV7-6 and TRBJ2-5, with 7 nucleotides matching TRBD2. The germline CDR1 and CDR2 sequences are SGHVS and FNYEAQ. Germline trimming cut 5 bases from V and 5 bases from J; bases unmatched to any gene: 8. This CDR3 comprises 14 residues. CDR3 in DNA: TGTGCCAGCAGCCCGGGACTGGGGGGGGAGACCCAGTACTTC. Protein product: CASSPGLGGETQYF.

The chain couples TRBV7-9 to TRBJ2-5, with a tentative D call TRBD2 (5 bases). The CDR3 length is 16 residues. Per the germline V gene, CDR1 is SEHNR and CDR2 is FQNEAQ (reference sequence). Trimming took off 0 bases at V and 4 bases at J, with 15 bases between the two ends. Written as DNA, the CDR3 is TGTGCCAGCAGCTTAGCGCCAGCGGCTGGGTCAGAGACCCAGTACTTC. Its protein is CASSLAPAAGSETQYF.

The V call is TRBV4-3, the J call TRBJ2-3; 7 bases map to TRBD1. After removal of 0 bases from V and 8 bases from J, the junction contained 5 bases not matched to a gene. In germline, CDR1 is LGHNA, CDR2 YSLEER. This CDR3 is built from 14 residues. The CDR3 sequence is CASSQDRDRGTQYF. The CDR3 DNA is TGCGCCAGCAGCCAAGATAGGGACAGAGGTACGCAGTATTTT.